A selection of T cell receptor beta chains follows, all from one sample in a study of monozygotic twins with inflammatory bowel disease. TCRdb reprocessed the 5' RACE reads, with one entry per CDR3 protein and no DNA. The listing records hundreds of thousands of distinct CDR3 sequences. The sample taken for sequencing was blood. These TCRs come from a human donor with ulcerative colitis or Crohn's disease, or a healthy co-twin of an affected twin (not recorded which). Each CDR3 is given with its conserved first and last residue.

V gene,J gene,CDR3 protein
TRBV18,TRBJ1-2,CASSLDRGDNYGYTF
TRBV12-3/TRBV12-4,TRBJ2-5,CASSPLQGYQETQYF
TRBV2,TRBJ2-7,CASTPAGVKTYEQYF
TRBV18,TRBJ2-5,CASSPYGTSAETQYF
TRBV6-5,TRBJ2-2,CASSSRQSRELFF
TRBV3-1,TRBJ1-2,CASSLRGPDYGYTF
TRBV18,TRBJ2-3,CASSPPGLGWIDTQYF
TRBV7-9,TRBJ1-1,CASSPGQGRNTEAFF
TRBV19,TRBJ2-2,CASRGFRAGVLSGELFF
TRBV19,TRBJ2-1,CASSIGGWPYNEQFF
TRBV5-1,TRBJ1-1,CASSTSPQVGASDTEAFF
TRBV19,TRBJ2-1,CASSPSGSANNEQFF
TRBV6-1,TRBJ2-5,CASSEQGAIQETQYF
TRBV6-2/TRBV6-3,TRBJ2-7,CASSYSTPRATSGRLIEQYF
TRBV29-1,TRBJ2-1,CSVASANEQFF
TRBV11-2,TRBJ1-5,CASSGGHLNQPQHF
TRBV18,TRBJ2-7,CASSPSGTTPTEQYF
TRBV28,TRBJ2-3,CASSPEQTQYF
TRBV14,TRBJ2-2,CASSQVWAGGTGELFF
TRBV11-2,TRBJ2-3,CASSLAGTRDTQYF
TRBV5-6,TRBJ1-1,CASSLGPGGLAEAFF
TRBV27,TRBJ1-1,CASSFSLGAGLNTEAFF
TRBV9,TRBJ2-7,CASSVGTSRYEQYF
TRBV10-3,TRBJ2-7,CAISAGLGEQYF
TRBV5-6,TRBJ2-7,CASSRVREQYF
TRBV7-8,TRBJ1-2,CASSLVHTPAGGYTF
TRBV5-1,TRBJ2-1,CASSLSPSQSYNEQFF
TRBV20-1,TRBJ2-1,CSPASYNEQFF
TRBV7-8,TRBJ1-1,CASSRGTGGGMNTEAFF
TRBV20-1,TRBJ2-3,CSARSPAGTGDTDTQYF
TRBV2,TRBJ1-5,CASRRGPVSNQPQHF
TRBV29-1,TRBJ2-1,CSVRRVFNDEQFF
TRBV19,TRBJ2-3,CASTMGQATDTQYF
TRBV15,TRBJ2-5,CATSMTQETQYF
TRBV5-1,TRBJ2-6,CASSLARRTPANVLTF
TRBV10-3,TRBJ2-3,CAIKQDRATDTQYF
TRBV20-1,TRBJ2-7,CSAADRGYPYEQYF
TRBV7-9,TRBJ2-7,CASSFLEGEQYF
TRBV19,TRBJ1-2,CASSIPLTGNYGYTF
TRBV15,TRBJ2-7,CATSRTQGNEQYF
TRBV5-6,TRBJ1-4,CASSLSGRPNEKLFF
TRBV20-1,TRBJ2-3,CSARDLSSTDTQYF
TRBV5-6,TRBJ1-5,CASSLGTDGATKHF
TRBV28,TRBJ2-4,CASIGRGLAKNIQYF
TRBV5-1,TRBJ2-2,CASSLEASPGELFF
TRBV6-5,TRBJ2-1,CASSYGTVASYNEQFF
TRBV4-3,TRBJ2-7,CASSQVYLEYPPAGEQYF
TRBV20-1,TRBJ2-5,CSVPGWVQETQYF
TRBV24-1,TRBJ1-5,CATSDYSAVQPQHF
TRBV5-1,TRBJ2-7,CASSLASGLYEQYF
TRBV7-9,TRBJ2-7,CSGGRDLVDEQYF
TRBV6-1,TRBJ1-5,CASSPVGTAGNQPQHF
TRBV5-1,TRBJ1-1,CASSLGPGRVAEAFF
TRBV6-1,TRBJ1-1,CASSPTPTGATEAFF
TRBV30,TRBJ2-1,CAFGGVPSYNEQFF
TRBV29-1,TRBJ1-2,CSATGFGYGYTF